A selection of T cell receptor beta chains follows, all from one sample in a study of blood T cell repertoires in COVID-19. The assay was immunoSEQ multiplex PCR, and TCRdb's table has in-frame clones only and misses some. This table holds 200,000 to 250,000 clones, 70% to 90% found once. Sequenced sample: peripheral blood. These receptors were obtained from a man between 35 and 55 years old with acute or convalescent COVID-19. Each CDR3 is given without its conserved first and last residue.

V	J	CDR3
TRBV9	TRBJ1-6	ASTGEGAQDSPLH
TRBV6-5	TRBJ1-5	ASSPGRVSQPQH
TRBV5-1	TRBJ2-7	ASSLQGARSEQY
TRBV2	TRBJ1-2	ASSATGQGGYT
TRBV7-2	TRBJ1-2	ASSSADRVWGGYT
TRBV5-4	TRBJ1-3	ASSPGLGGSSGNTIY
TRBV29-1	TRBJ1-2	SVLSASSYGYT
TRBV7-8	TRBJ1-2	ASSFGITYGYT
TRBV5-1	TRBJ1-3	ASSERQGSGNTIY
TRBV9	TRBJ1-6	ASSHGRDLSSYNSPLH
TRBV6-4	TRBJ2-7	ASKYNFYEQY
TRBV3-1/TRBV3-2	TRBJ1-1	ASSQSFGVGEAF
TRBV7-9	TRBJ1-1	ASSLSGTGGKTEAF
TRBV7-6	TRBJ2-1	ASSASGGASYNEQF
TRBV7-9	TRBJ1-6	ASSLETLHLH
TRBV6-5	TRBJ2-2	ASSYQVNTGELF
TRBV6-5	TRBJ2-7	ASSYRDSQAYEQY
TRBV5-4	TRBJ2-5	ASSSPVGGSETQY
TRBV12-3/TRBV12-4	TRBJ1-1	ASSLSGTEAF
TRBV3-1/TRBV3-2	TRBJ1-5	ASSRTGLNQPQH
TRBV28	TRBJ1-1	ASTPSGGLKGAF
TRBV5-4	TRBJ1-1	ASSRTGVRTEAF
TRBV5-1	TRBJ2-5	ASSSGRGQETQY
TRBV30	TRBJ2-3	AWNGGVADTQY
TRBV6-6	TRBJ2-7	ATGQRSYEQY
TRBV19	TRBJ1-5	ASSTTGLGQPQH
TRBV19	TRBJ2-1	ASRSSGTGVYNEQF
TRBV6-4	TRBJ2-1	ASSSGSGEFEQF
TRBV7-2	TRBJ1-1	ASSLGAGTKGGEAF
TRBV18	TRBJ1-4	ASSRDSNEKLF
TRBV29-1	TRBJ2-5	SVGPTGLAETQY
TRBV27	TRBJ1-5	ASSLIGTTSGGNQPQH
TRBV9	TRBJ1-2	ASSVSGGGGNYGYT
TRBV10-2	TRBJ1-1	ASSESDRRTEAF
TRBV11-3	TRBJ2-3	ASSQQGKSTDTQY